This T cell receptor beta chain was found in a study of blood T cell repertoires in COVID-19. Across the study: Donors in the United States, Italy and Spain gave samples during acute or convalescent COVID-19. T cells, B-cell-depleted T cells, or PBMCs provided the cDNA or gDNA that served as material.

As handled by the study authors: Nucleated cell counts were estimated from reference gene primer amplification. This table comes from immunoSEQ multiplex PCR, and its TCRdb copy is limited to in-frame clones, with some not included. V and J calls plus clone size are reproduced from that table; the DNA served to infer D and trimming. The sample has about 160,000 clones, approximately 92% seen once; the top ten hold under 5%. This CDR3 has 15 residues. Germline V CDR1 and CDR2: LGHDT, YNNKEL (reference sequence). With V trimmed by 4 bases and J by 2 bases, 8 bases remained unmatched. The genes are TRBV3-1 (or the pseudogene TRBV3-2) and TRBJ2-7, with 7 bases identical to TRBD1. This receptor was obtained from a woman between 50 and 59 years old with acute or convalescent COVID-19. Sequences were obtained from peripheral blood. CDR3 sequence reads: CASSPPDRVPYEQYF. CDR3 in DNA: TGTGCCAGCAGCCCCCCCGACAGGGTTCCCTACGAGCAGTACTTC.